This passage covers 24 T cell receptor beta chains from one sample sequenced in a study of tumor-infiltrating lymphocytes in primary liver carcinoma. In addition to blood RNA drawn from unsorted whole blood, germline DNA was extracted. The template, about 550 ng total RNA, yielded TCR beta cDNA made with a constant-region primer. Three rounds of nested multiplex PCR with slightly modified ARM-PCR produced TCR beta libraries. TRBV1-TRBV30 forward primers paired with a C-beta reverse primer drove the first two PCR rounds, roughly 10 cycles each. TCRdb reprocessed the multiplex PCR reads via MiXCR and lists one record per CDR3 protein. The sample yields 300,000 to 400,000 distinct CDR3 sequences, less than 70% seen once. The specimen was peripheral blood. The receptors come from a man aged 35 to 55 with primary liver carcinoma and hepatitis B virus infection.

As to this clonotype: A read error may account for a junction end that differs from germline. V is TRBV30 and J is TRBJ2-7; 7 nucleotides line up with TRBD2. This CDR3 has 11 residues. The germline gives CDR1 GTSNPN, CDR2 SVGIG (reference sequence). CDR3: CAGFGGYELYF. As DNA, the CDR3 is TGTGCCGGATTCGGGGGGTACGAGCTGTACTTC.

A remark on this clonotype: This sequence may be a read error, since a much larger clone differs from it by one base. V and J are TRBV14 and TRBJ2-5, with D unresolved. CDR1 and CDR2 (germline): SGHDN, FVKESK. The length of the CDR3 is 13 residues. The CDR3 here is CVSSVRPQETQYF. Here the CDR3 DNA reads TGTGTCAGCAGCGTCCGGCCTCAAGAGACCCAGTACTTC.

With respect to this clonotype: This clone may be a read error of a much larger clone one base away. The chain couples TRBV10-3 to TRBJ2-3; 7 bases align to TRBD2. The CDR3 loop spans 12 amino acids. Germline V gene sequence: CDR1 ENHRY, CDR2 SYGVKD. The ends lost 10 bases at V and 12 bases at J; junction bases unmatched: 13. CDR3 sequence: CATSDGLVGQYF. The DNA of the CDR3 is TGTGCCACCAGCGACGGACTAGTCGGACAGTATTTT.

A remark on this clonotype: The junction departs from germline at one end; a sequencing error may be responsible. The V call is TRBV11-2, the J call TRBJ2-1, with no clear D. Per the germline V gene, CDR1 is SGHAT and CDR2 is FQNNGV. The CDR3 has 13 amino acids. This CDR3 is CASSPAVRNEHFF. CDR3 DNA sequence: TGTGCCAGCAGCCCTGCGGTGCGAAATGAGCATTTCTTC.

CDR3 coding DNA: TGTGCCAGTAGTAGGGACCTCTCCTACAATGAGCAGTTCTTC. It yields the protein CASSRDLSYNEQFF. The chain employs TRBV19 and TRBJ2-1, with D perhaps given as TRBD1 or TRBD2 (5 bases each). Trimming took 4 bases from V and 0 from J, leaving 7 bases between them. CDR3 length: 14 residues. Germline V gene sequence: CDR1 LNHDA, CDR2 SQIVND (reference sequence).

This clonotype was counted many times. The chain links TRBV6-5 to TRBJ1-2; 8 bases map to TRBD1. Germline-derived CDR1 and CDR2 are MNHEY and SVGAGI. The CDR3 runs 14 residues. Losses at the gene ends were 7 bases for V and 3 bases for J; bases not matched to a gene: 7. The CDR3 protein is CASTQDREYYGYTF. The CDR3, as DNA: TGTGCCAGCACCCAGGACAGGGAGTACTATGGCTACACCTTC.

This clonotype has at least ten counts. The V gene is TRBV12-3 or TRBV12-4, the J gene TRBJ2-1, with TRBD1 matching 7 bases. This CDR3 spans 16 amino acids. Trimming cost V 1 base and J 0 bases; bases outside gene matches: 3. In DNA, the CDR3 is TGTGCCAGCAGTTTAGGGGGACAGATCTCCTACAATGAGCAGTTCTTC. Translated, it gives CASSLGGQISYNEQFF.

Concerning this clonotype: This may come from a read error, since a much larger clone is one base off. The chain couples TRBV29-1 to TRBJ1-1; 8 nucleotides agree with TRBD1. The CDR3 sequence is 13 residues long. Germline-derived CDR1 and CDR2 are SQVTM and ANQGSEA. The CDR3: CNVQGQVNTEAFF. The CDR3 DNA is TGCAACGTTCAGGGACAGGTGAACACTGAAGCTTTCTTT.

Concerning this clonotype itself: One base away lies a much larger clone, so this may be a sequencing read error. The chain employs TRBV5-5 and TRBJ2-1; no clear D gene. This CDR3 is 16 amino acids long. The germline CDR1 and CDR2 sequences are SGHKS and YYEKEE (reference sequence). V shed 0 bases and J shed 3 bases, with 13 bases lying between them. This CDR3 reads CASSLDGIRYYNEQFF. Here the CDR3 DNA reads TGTGCCAGCAGCTTGGATGGGATTAGATACTACAATGAGCAGTTCTTC.

About this clonotype itself: At one of its ends the junction is not consistent with the germline gene, which may arise from a read error. The rearrangement uses TRBV29-1 and TRBJ2-7, with D unclear. The germline V gene encodes CDR1 SQVTM and CDR2 ANQGSEA. The CDR3 totals 14 residues. The CDR3 DNA sequence: TGCAGCGTAGACTCGCCGAGGAGCCCCTACGGGCAGTACTTC. Amino acids: CSVDSPRSPYGQYF.

This clonotype was found many times. The chain couples TRBV6-5 to TRBJ2-6; perhaps TRBD1 as D (6 bases). This CDR3 comprises 17 residues. V lost 6 bases to trimming and J lost 4 bases, with 19 bases between them. CDR1 is MNHEY, CDR2 SVGAGI, per germline. CDR3 sequence: CASRKPGQLQGANVLTF. CDR3 coding DNA: TGTGCCAGCAGGAAACCTGGACAGCTTCAGGGGGCCAACGTCCTGACTTTC.

In regard to this clonotype: It may be a read error: a sequence one base away is much more abundant. The CDR3 ends on some other residue instead of the conserved phenylalanine or tryptophan, so this is likely a read error. This chain joins TRBV10-2 and TRBJ2-5; D is unresolved. The V end was cut by 2 bases, the J end by 5 bases, with 6 bases between. This CDR3 spans 12 amino acids. The V gene's germline CDR1 is WSHSY and CDR2 SAAADI. The CDR3 DNA is TGCGCCAGCAGTGAGAATGGTGAGACCCAGTACTCC. Translated, it gives CASSENGETQYS.

This clonotype was observed at least ten times. The chain combines TRBV11-1 with TRBJ2-3; D is possibly TRBD1 or TRBD2 (5 bases each). Trimming shortened V by 0 bases and J by 4 bases, and 8 bases separated the two germline ends. The CDR3 extends over 14 amino acids. Germline CDR1 reads SGHAT; CDR2 reads FQDESV (reference sequence). CDR3 amino acids: CASSLAGVADTQYF. The CDR3 DNA sequence: TGTGCCAGCAGCTTAGCGGGGGTCGCAGATACGCAGTATTTT.

This clonotype was recorded at least ten times. This sequence joins TRBV5-4 and TRBJ2-5, with 9 bases identical to TRBD2. After removal of 4 bases from V and 5 bases from J, the junction contained 9 bases not matched to a gene. The CDR3 runs 15 residues. Germline values: CDR1 SGHNT, CDR2 YYREEE (reference sequence). CDR3 loop: CASSLSQTSGETQYF. The CDR3 nucleotides read TGTGCCAGCAGCCTCTCTCAGACTAGCGGTGAGACCCAGTACTTC.

Regarding this clonotype: A read error may be the cause here, since a much bigger clone is one base away. The CDR3 region has the DNA TGCGCCAGCAGCCAAGGTTGGGGGAGAGAGACCCAGTACTTC. It is translated as CASSQGWGRETQYF. The chain combines TRBV4-1 with TRBJ2-5; D may correspond to TRBD1 or TRBD2 (5 bases each). Trimming left V 1 base short and J 4 bases short, with 10 bases between. There are 14 residues in the CDR3. Germline CDR1 reads MGHRA; CDR2 reads YSYEKL.

This clonotype was observed at least ten times. This chain links TRBV6-5 with TRBJ1-6; D gene uncertain. Germline lookup yields CDR1 MNHEY and CDR2 SVGAGI. The CDR3 runs to 14 residues. Trimming shortened V by 0 bases and J by 7 bases, and 7 bases separated the two germline ends. CDR3 sequence: CASSYSGRNSPLHF. CDR3 nucleotide sequence: TGTGCCAGCAGTTACTCTGGGAGGAATTCACCCCTCCACTTT.

Concerning this clonotype: With a much larger clone just one base away, this may be a read error. Without the conserved terminal phenylalanine or tryptophan, this CDR3 likely stems from a read error. The J gene is TRBJ2-7, the V gene TRBV12-3 or TRBV12-4; 10 nucleotides agree with TRBD2. The CDR3 loop spans 13 amino acids. J gave up 6 bases and V 1 base, and 0 bases lay outside the gene matches. In DNA form, the CDR3 reads TGTGCCAGCAGTTTAGGGACTAGCGGCGAGCAGTACTCC. It specifies CASSLGTSGEQYS.

The genes are TRBV5-6 and TRBJ2-7; TRBD1 agrees at 8 bases. This CDR3 spans 14 amino acids. The germline gives CDR1 SGHDT, CDR2 YYEEEE. With V trimmed by 4 bases and J by 5 bases, 8 bases remained unmatched. The CDR3 nucleotides are TGTGCCAGCAGCCATAGGACAGGGTGGAACGAGCAGTACTTC. It codes for CASSHRTGWNEQYF.

This clonotype has a count of ten or more. This chain uses TRBV29-1 with TRBJ1-2; 12 nucleotides agree with TRBD1. With 6 bases clipped from V and 4 bases from J, the junction kept 3 bases outside the gene matches. From germline, CDR1 is SQVTM and CDR2 ANQGSEA. The CDR3 totals 13 residues. In nucleotides, the CDR3 is TGCAGCGTGGGGACAGGGGGCTCCTATGGCTACACCTTC. Amino acids: CSVGTGGSYGYTF.

The sample holds a few counts of this clonotype. A much larger clone lies a single base off, so this may be a read error. This CDR3 is CASSSHQGNYEQYF. The CDR3 DNA reads as TGTGCCAGCAGTTCTCACCAGGGAAACTACGAGCAGTACTTC. This chain uses TRBV12-3 or TRBV12-4 with TRBJ2-7; a weak D match, TRBD1 (5 bases). This CDR3 region has 14 residues. V dropped 4 bases and J dropped 3 bases, with 13 bases sitting between them.

The count of this clonotype is one. At one end the junction does not follow the germline gene, possibly because of a read error. V gene TRBV11-1 combines with J gene TRBJ1-1; a weak D match, TRBD1 (5 bases). Germline V gene data show CDR1 as SGHAT and CDR2 as FQDESV (reference sequence). CDR3 length: 16 amino acids. This chain's CDR3 is CASGLVNGGWNTEAFF. Written as DNA, the CDR3 is TGTGCCAGCGGCTTAGTCAACGGGGGATGGAACACTGAAGCTTTCTTT.

This clonotype was observed a handful of times. A read error is possible here, since a much larger clone lies one base away. The rearrangement uses TRBV11-2 and TRBJ2-7, with 7 bases identical to TRBD2. The V gene end was trimmed by 3 bases and the J gene end by 3 bases; junction bases not matched to a gene: 8. Germline-derived CDR1 and CDR2 are SGHAT and FQNNGV. CDR3 length equals 15 residues. CDR3 bases: TGTGCCAGCAGCTTGACACTAGCGAGAATCTACGAGCAGTACTTC. As protein: CASSLTLARIYEQYF.

This clonotype has more than one count but fewer than ten. The J gene is TRBJ1-1, the V gene TRBV12-3 or TRBV12-4; no clear D. V was cut by 5 bases and J by 1 base, with 11 bases left in between. This CDR3 has 14 amino acids. DNA for the CDR3: TGTGCCAGCAGTCCAGGACTGGGGAACACTGAAGCTTTCTTT. This translates into CASSPGLGNTEAFF.

Of note for this clonotype: A much larger clonotype is one base distant, so this may be a read error. CDR3 coding DNA: TGTGCCACCTCGGCCTTTGCTAGCGGGAATGAGCAGTTCTTC. Its translation: CATSAFASGNEQFF. The chain is built from TRBV6-2 or TRBV6-3 and TRBJ2-1, with 8 bases lining up with TRBD2. Trimming cost V 10 bases and J 7 bases; bases outside gene matches: 12. This CDR3 is built from 14 residues. Per germline, CDR1 MNHEY and CDR2 SVGEGT.